One sample yielded the 22 T cell receptor beta chains listed below, sequenced in a study of kidney transplant recipient with SARS-CoV-2 infection. TCRdb independently ran MiXCR on the reads; one entry per CDR3 protein. The sample has roughly 250,000 distinct CDR3 sequences; about 30% are singletons. Sequenced material: a blood sample, taken at baseline and between days 110 and 120 from a kidney transplant recipient. These receptors were obtained from a male patient aged 25-45 years who had COVID-19 and was a kidney transplant recipient. Some T cells may have come from the graft donor.

Remarks on this clonotype: Given a much more abundant clone one base away, this may be a read error. This chain connects TRBV6-5 to TRBJ1-4, with D possibly matching TRBD1 (6 bases). Germline V gene sequence: CDR1 MNHEY, CDR2 SVGAGI. CDR3 length: 13 residues. The CDR3 is CTSSGLEGGKLFF. In DNA, the CDR3 is TGTACCAGCTCAGGGTTGGAGGGGGGAAAACTGTTTTTT.

A note on this clonotype: Being one base from a much bigger clone, this may be a read error. The chain employs TRBV29-1 and TRBJ1-2; 7 nucleotides align to TRBD1. The CDR3 is 13 residues long. Germline values: CDR1 SQVTM, CDR2 ANQGSEA. CDR3 amino acids: CNTDNGGGKSYTF. In DNA form, the CDR3 reads TGCAACACTGACAACGGAGGGGGCAAAAGCTACACCTTC. The variable domain in full, completed from reference TRBV29-1 and TRBJ1-2, reads SAVISQKPSRDICQRGTSLTIQCQVDSQVTMMFWYRQQPGQSLTLIATANQGSEATYESGFVIDKFPISRPNLTFSTLTVSNMSPEDSSIYLCNTDNGGGKSYTFGSGTRLTVV.

About this clonotype: The junction shows a germline mismatch at one end, possibly a read error. V and J are TRBV2 and TRBJ2-4; no definite D call. Germline assignment: CDR1 SNHLY and CDR2 FYNNEI. CDR3 size: 14 residues. This CDR3 reads CANSEHISQENQYF. CDR3 DNA: TGTGCCAACAGTGAGCATATTTCGCAAGAGAACCAGTACTTC.

This clonotype was counted only a few times. The gene calls are TRBV3-1 and TRBJ2-2, with no clear D. V dropped 5 bases and J dropped 5 bases, with 24 bases sitting between them. This CDR3 spans 18 amino acids. Germline CDR1 LGHDT, CDR2 YNNKEL (reference sequence). The CDR3 loop is CASSNPRPISGLTGELFF. The CDR3 DNA sequence: TGTGCCAGCAGCAACCCCCGTCCCATTTCAGGCTTGACCGGGGAGCTGTTTTTT.

A note on this clonotype: A single base separates this from a much larger clone, so it may be a read error. The chain combines TRBV13 with TRBJ2-7, with 13 bases that match TRBD2. The CDR3 spans 15 residues. Germline values: CDR1 PRHDT, CDR2 FYEKMQ (reference sequence). With 5 bases clipped from V and 9 bases from J, the junction kept 10 bases outside the gene matches. CDR3 DNA sequence: TGTGCCAGCAGCCAAGACGGACTAGCGGGGGCCGGGCAGTACTTC. Translation: CASSQDGLAGAGQYF.

This clonotype was recorded many times. This chain connects TRBV7-9 to TRBJ1-4, with 7 bases aligning to TRBD1. V lost 2 bases, J lost 5 bases, and 5 bases stayed unmatched. CDR1 and CDR2 from the germline V gene are SEHNR and FQNEAQ (reference sequence). The CDR3 is 15 residues long. In DNA, the CDR3 is TGTGCCAGCAGCTTAATGAGGGGGCGGAATGAAAAACTGTTTTTT. Translating gives CASSLMRGRNEKLFF.

This clonotype occurred many times. The chain has TRBV18 and TRBJ1-1; D uncertain. The CDR3 is 16 amino acids. Germline V lookup: CDR1 KGHSH, CDR2 LQKENI. Trimming took 4 bases from V and 0 from J, leaving 15 bases between them. The CDR3 loop is CASSLNLGVMNTEAFF. CDR3 sequence (DNA): TGTGCCAGCTCACTCAACTTGGGAGTTATGAACACTGAAGCTTTCTTT.

V is TRBV30 and J is TRBJ1-2; the D is unclear. Germline loops: CDR1 GTSNPN, CDR2 SVGIG (reference sequence). The V end was cut by 8 bases, the J end by 4 bases, with 26 bases between. CDR3 length equals 16 residues. CDR3 amino acids: CARYSRRYRKTYGYTF. The CDR3 DNA reads as TGTGCCCGGTACAGTAGGCGTTATAGAAAGACCTATGGCTACACCTTC.

Ten or more counts support this clonotype. CDR3 region: CASSPGGAGELFF. The DNA for the CDR3 is TGTGCCAGCAGCCCAGGGGGAGCCGGGGAGCTGTTTTTT. This chain uses TRBV27 with TRBJ2-2; TRBD1 agrees at 7 bases. The V segment lost 6 bases and the J segment 6 bases; nucleotides outside the gene matches: 4. This CDR3 has 13 amino acids. Looked up from germline, CDR1 is MNHEY and CDR2 is SMNVEV (reference sequence).

In this sample, this clonotype turned up many times. The CDR3 coding sequence is TGTGCCAGCAGTTGGCTGCGACTAGCGGGACTCCACAATGAGCAGTTCTTC. Amino acid sequence: CASSWLRLAGLHNEQFF. V and J are TRBV6-6 and TRBJ2-1, with TRBD2 matching 11 bases. V gave up 4 bases and J gave up 5 bases; unmatched junction bases: 10. The CDR3 spans 17 residues. CDR1 and CDR2 (germline): MNHNY, SVGAGI (reference sequence).

This clonotype was seen a handful of times. The V and J genes are TRBV19 and TRBJ1-2; D gene ambiguous. The V gene lost 5 bases and the J gene lost 4 bases, with 23 bases spanning the gap. The CDR3 is 17 amino acids. The germline V gene has CDR1 LNHDA and CDR2 SQIVND (reference sequence). In nucleotides, the CDR3 is TGTGCCAGTAGTCTAGTGGAGACAAATCGAAAGACCTATGGCTACACCTTC. Residues: CASSLVETNRKTYGYTF.

Comments on this clonotype: Given a much more abundant clone one base away, this may be a read error. V gene TRBV28 combines with J gene TRBJ2-5; maybe TRBD1 (5 bases). CDR1 is MDHEN, CDR2 SYDVKM, per germline. CDR3 length equals 15 residues. The CDR3 region is CASSLVLGPQGTQYF. The CDR3, as DNA: TGTGCCAGCAGCTTGGTCCTGGGGCCCCAAGGGACCCAGTACTTC. Together with reference TRBV28 and TRBJ2-5, the CDR3 gives the full variable domain: DVKVTQSSRYLVKRTGEKVFLECVQDMDHENMFWYRQDPGLGLRLIYFSYDVKMKEKGDIPEGYSVSREKKERFSLILESASTNQTSMYLCASSLVLGPQGTQYFGPGTRLLVL.

This clonotype was seen many times. J is TRBJ2-2 and V is TRBV13; 11 nucleotides line up with TRBD1. J gave up 4 bases and V 3 bases, and 1 base lay outside the gene matches. This CDR3 region has 15 residues. Germline CDR1 is PRHDT and CDR2 is FYEKMQ (reference sequence). The CDR3 sequence: CASSFGTGGTGELFF. The CDR3 DNA sequence: TGTGCCAGCAGCTTCGGGACAGGGGGCACCGGGGAGCTGTTTTTT.

This clonotype was seen repeatedly, ten times or more. The chain recombines TRBV7-8 with TRBJ1-1; D unresolved. V was shortened by 1 base and J by 1 base, with 13 bases between the two germline ends. This CDR3 contains 16 residues. Germline CDR1 reads SGHVS; CDR2 reads FQNEAQ. CDR3 coding DNA: TGTGCCAGCAGCTTAGGGGTATCTATAGCGAACACTGAAGCTTTCTTT. Residues: CASSLGVSIANTEAFF.

As regards this clonotype: This may arise from a read error, as a much more abundant clone is one base away. The rearrangement joins TRBV28 to TRBJ1-1; D may be TRBD1 (6 bases). CDR1 is MDHEN and CDR2 is SYDVKM in the germline V gene. V lost 8 bases, J lost 13 bases, and 20 bases lay in between. The CDR3 runs to 12 residues. In nucleotides, the CDR3 is TGTGCCAGCCGTGGGGCAGGGGTTTTTGTTTTCTTT. This sequence encodes CASRGAGVFVFF.

Comments on this clonotype: This may arise from a read error, as a much more abundant clone is one base away. For the CDR3, the DNA is TGCGCCAGCAGCCTCCAGACAGGGGACGAAAAACTGTTTTTT. Translating gives CASSLQTGDEKLFF. The genes are TRBV4-3 and TRBJ1-4; 8 nucleotides align to TRBD1. CDR3 size: 14 residues. Per the germline V gene, CDR1 is LGHNA and CDR2 is YSLEER. Germline trimming cut 4 bases from V and 8 bases from J; bases unmatched to any gene: 6.

This clonotype was counted at least ten times. V and J are TRBV4-2 and TRBJ1-2; D remains ambiguous. The V and J ends lost 1 base and 4 bases respectively, with 13 bases between them. Germline lookup yields CDR1 LGHNA and CDR2 YNFKEQ. This CDR3 is built from 15 residues. This chain's CDR3 is CASSQGTRQIYGYTF. The DNA for the CDR3 is TGTGCCAGCAGCCAAGGTACACGGCAGATCTATGGCTACACCTTC.

This clonotype was observed at least ten times. This chain connects TRBV29-1 to TRBJ1-1; D remains ambiguous. V lost 5 bases to trimming and J lost 0 bases, with 13 bases between them. Germline V gives CDR1 SQVTM, CDR2 ANQGSEA. The CDR3 contains 14 residues. The CDR3 region is CSVSESLMNTEAFF. The CDR3 DNA follows: TGCAGCGTTTCGGAGAGCCTCATGAACACTGAAGCTTTCTTT.

This clonotype was seen at least ten times. The V and J genes are TRBV20-1 and TRBJ1-1; D remains ambiguous. Trimming left V 3 bases short and J 5 bases short, with 10 bases between. The CDR3 spans 12 residues. CDR1 is DFQATT, CDR2 SNEGSKA, per germline (reference sequence). CDR3 DNA sequence: TGCAGTGCTAGGGAAGGAAATACTGAAGCTTTCTTT. The encoded protein is CSAREGNTEAFF.

In its sample, this clonotype was seen many times. J is TRBJ2-5 and V is TRBV18; D is ambiguous. CDR3 size: 14 residues. Germline CDR1 and CDR2: KGHSH and LQKENI. V lost 4 bases to trimming and J lost 2 bases, with 11 bases between them. CDR3 in amino acids: CASSRSITQETQYF. In DNA form, the CDR3 reads TGTGCCAGCTCACGATCAATTACACAAGAGACCCAGTACTTC.

Ten or more counts support this clonotype. The gene calls are TRBV5-1 and TRBJ2-2; TRBD2 matches at 7 bases. Germline V gene data show CDR1 as SGHRS and CDR2 as YFSETQ. After removal of 0 bases from V and 7 bases from J, the junction contained 6 bases not matched to a gene. The CDR3 has 15 residues. The CDR3 coding sequence is TGCGCCAGCAGCTTGGCGGGGGGACTGATCGGGGAGCTGTTTTTT. Encoded protein: CASSLAGGLIGELFF.

This clonotype was recorded at least ten times. The rearrangement uses TRBV10-1 and TRBJ1-2; D is unclear. Germline CDR1 WNHNN, CDR2 SYGVQD (reference sequence). V shed 5 bases and J shed 4 bases, with 23 bases lying between them. The CDR3 covers 17 residues. CDR3 protein: CASSCGTRSRKTYGYTF. The CDR3 DNA sequence: TGCGCCAGCAGTTGCGGCACAAGATCGCGAAAGACCTATGGCTACACCTTC.